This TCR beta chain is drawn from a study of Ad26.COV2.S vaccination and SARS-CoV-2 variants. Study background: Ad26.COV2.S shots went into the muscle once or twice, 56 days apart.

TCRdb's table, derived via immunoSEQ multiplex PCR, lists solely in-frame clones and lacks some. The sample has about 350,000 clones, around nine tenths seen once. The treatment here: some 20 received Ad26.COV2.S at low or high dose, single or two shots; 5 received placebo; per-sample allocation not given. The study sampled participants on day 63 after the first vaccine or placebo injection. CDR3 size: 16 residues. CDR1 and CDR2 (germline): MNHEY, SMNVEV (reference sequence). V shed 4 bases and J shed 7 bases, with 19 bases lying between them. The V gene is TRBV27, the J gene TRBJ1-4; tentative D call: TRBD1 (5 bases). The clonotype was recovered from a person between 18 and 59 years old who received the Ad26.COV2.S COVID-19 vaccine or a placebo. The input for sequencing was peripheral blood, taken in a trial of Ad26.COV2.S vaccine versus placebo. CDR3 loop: CASSSPRGQGGEKLFF. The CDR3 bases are TGTGCCAGCAGTTCCCCCCGTGGGCAGGGAGGTGAAAAACTGTTTTTT.